The 32 T cell receptor beta chains below come from one sample, sequenced in a study of brain metastases from non-small cell lung cancer. Libraries were prepared by immunoSEQ multiplex PCR; TCRdb keeps only in-frame clonotypes and omits some of them. The sample carries 14,000 to 15,000 clones, approximately 82% recorded once. Input material: primary lung tumor tissue. These receptor sequences come from a donor aged 40 or over with non-small cell lung cancer.

The table lists this clone with a count of one. The rearrangement links TRBV25-1 to TRBJ2-7, with D possibly TRBD1 on 6 matching bases. The CDR3 loop spans 13 amino acids. The V gene's germline CDR1 is MGHDK and CDR2 SYGVNS. The V and J ends lost 2 bases and 3 bases respectively, with 8 bases between them. In nucleotides, the CDR3 is TGTGCCAGCAGTGAAGGGGGCGGCTACGAGCAGTACTTC. It is translated as CASSEGGGYEQYF.

The gene calls are TRBV14 and TRBJ2-5, with D hard to call. Germline V gene sequence: CDR1 SGHDN, CDR2 FVKESK. CDR3 length: 13 residues. The V gene lost 2 bases and the J gene lost 4 bases, with 8 bases spanning the gap. The CDR3 reads CASSQNNGETQYF. CDR3 nucleotides: TGTGCCAGCAGCCAAAACAATGGAGAGACCCAGTACTTC.

The chain is built from TRBV30 and TRBJ1-5, with TRBD1 as a possible D gene (5 bases). CDR3 length: 15 amino acids. V shed 0 bases and J shed 4 bases, with 13 bases lying between them. In germline, CDR1 is GTSNPN, CDR2 SVGIG (reference sequence). CDR3 loop: CAWSVGEPGNQPQHF. DNA for the CDR3: TGTGCCTGGAGTGTGGGGGAGCCAGGAAATCAGCCCCAGCATTTT.

This sequence joins TRBV6-1 and TRBJ1-6; D not certain. The CDR3 consists of 15 residues. Trimming shortened V by 0 bases and J by 8 bases, and 11 bases separated the two germline ends. Germline V gene sequence: CDR1 MNHNS, CDR2 SASEGT. CDR3 in DNA: TGTGCCAGCAGTGAAGCGGTTTGGGTTCATTCACCCCTCCACTTT. This codes for CASSEAVWVHSPLHF.

V and J are TRBV2 and TRBJ1-1, with D perhaps matching TRBD1 (6 bases). The V end lost 6 bases, the J end lost 6 bases, and 14 bases lay between the germline ends. Germline loops: CDR1 SNHLY, CDR2 FYNNEI. The CDR3 contains 13 residues. The DNA for the CDR3 is TGTGCCAGCAGCGTTGGACAGCCCCCTGAAGCTTTCTTT. Translation: CASSVGQPPEAFF.

V is TRBV2 and J is TRBJ1-2; D call uncertain. This CDR3 has 14 residues. V was pared by 4 bases and J by 7 bases, with 16 bases between. In germline, CDR1 is SNHLY, CDR2 FYNNEI. The CDR3 bases are TGTGCCAGCAGTGCATCGGCAAGGGTGACTGGCTACACCTTC. It specifies CASSASARVTGYTF. Full variable domain (outside the CDR3, taken from reference TRBV2 and TRBJ1-2): EPEVTQTPSHQVTQMGQEVILRCVPISNHLYFYWYRQILGQKVEFLVSFYNNEISEKSEIFDDQFSVERPDGSNFTLKIRSTKLEDSAMYFCASSASARVTGYTFGSGTRLTVV.

The V call is TRBV18, the J call TRBJ2-5; 10 bases align to TRBD1. The CDR3 covers 15 residues. The germline gives CDR1 KGHSH, CDR2 LQKENI. V lost 5 bases to trimming and J lost 4 bases; unmatched junction nucleotides: 7. CDR3 nucleotide sequence: TGTGCCAGCTCATTCCGGGACAGGGGACGAGAGACCCAGTACTTC. This translates into CASSFRDRGRETQYF.

J is TRBJ2-3 and V is TRBV7-7; TRBD1 agrees at 9 bases. This CDR3 has 17 residues. V shed 5 bases and J 1 base; nucleotides not matched to a gene: 10. Per the germline V gene, CDR1 is SSHAT and CDR2 is FNYEAQ (reference sequence). As DNA, the CDR3 is TGTGCCAGCAGCCCCTTCCTGACAGGGGGAGGCACAGATACGCAGTATTTT. It translates to CASSPFLTGGGTDTQYF.

The chain has TRBV19 and TRBJ2-5; D is unresolved. The CDR3 length is 14 residues. Trimming took 5 bases from V and 5 from J, leaving 15 bases between them. CDR1 is LNHDA and CDR2 is SQIVND in the germline V gene (reference sequence). As DNA, the CDR3 is TGTGCCAGTAGTCTCACGGCCGGCCGGGAGACCCAGTACTTC. Translated: CASSLTAGRETQYF.

The chain links TRBV3-1 (or the pseudogene TRBV3-2) to TRBJ2-3; 10 bases line up with TRBD2. The germline CDR1 and CDR2 sequences are LGHDT and YNNKEL (reference sequence). The CDR3 has 18 residues. J was trimmed by 2 bases and V by 4 bases; bases with no gene match: 12. CDR3 DNA: TGTGCCAGCAGCCCGCTGGGGGGACTAGCGTACCTCACAGATACGCAGTATTTT. Translated: CASSPLGGLAYLTDTQYF.

The chain employs TRBV5-8 and TRBJ1-6; maybe TRBD1 (5 bases). The CDR3 extends over 15 amino acids. Germline V gives CDR1 SGHTS, CDR2 YDEGEE. Trimming took off 1 base at V and 6 bases at J, with 11 bases between the two ends. CDR3 sequence reads: CASSLRGSGNSPLHF. CDR3 nucleotide sequence: TGTGCCAGCAGCTTGCGGGGGTCGGGTAATTCACCCCTCCACTTT.

The chain uses TRBV2 and TRBJ1-2, with 11 bases matching TRBD1. The CDR3 spans 13 residues. V dropped 11 bases and J dropped 4; count of bases not matched to a gene: 6. Germline V gives CDR1 SNHLY, CDR2 FYNNEI. The CDR3 DNA reads as TGTGCCCGGACCGGGACAGGGGGCTATGGCTACACCTTC. Its translation is CARTGTGGYGYTF.

The V call is TRBV7-2, the J call TRBJ1-3, with D unresolved. Germline lookup yields CDR1 SGHTA and CDR2 FQGNSA. The CDR3 sequence is 14 residues long. V dropped 8 bases and J dropped 0 bases, with 11 bases sitting between them. The CDR3 loop is CASSGGSSGNTIYF. The CDR3 DNA reads TGTGCCAGCTCCGGTGGGAGCTCTGGAAACACCATATATTTT. The whole variable domain, remainder taken from reference TRBV7-2 and TRBJ1-3, is GAGVSQSPSNKVTEKGKDVELRCDPISGHTALYWYRQSLGQGLEFLIYFQGNSAPDKSGLPSDRFSAERTGGSVSTLTIQRTQQEDSAVYLCASSGGSSGNTIYFGEGSWLTVV.

Only one count was recorded for this clone. The gene calls are TRBV9 and TRBJ1-4; 11 bases fit TRBD1. The CDR3 consists of 14 residues. Germline V gives CDR1 SGDLS, CDR2 YYNGEE. J was trimmed by 10 bases and V by 3 bases; bases with no gene match: 5. CDR3 protein: CASSERTGGGKLFF. The CDR3 DNA reads TGTGCCAGCAGCGAGCGGACAGGGGGCGGAAAACTGTTTTTT.

The sample holds a few counts of this clone. The V and J genes are TRBV14 and TRBJ2-2; TRBD2 matches 12 bases. This CDR3 region has 15 residues. V trimming: 4 bases; J trimming: 5 bases; junction bases outside the gene matches: 2. The V gene's germline CDR1 is SGHDN and CDR2 FVKESK. CDR3 sequence (DNA): TGTGCCAGCAGCCGGACTAGCGGGAAAACCGGGGAGCTGTTTTTT. This sequence encodes CASSRTSGKTGELFF.

The V call is TRBV6-2 or TRBV6-3, the J call TRBJ1-2, with TRBD1 as a possible D gene (5 bases). CDR3 length: 16 amino acids. CDR1 is MNHEY and CDR2 is SVGEGT in the germline V gene. V was pared by 3 bases and J by 4 bases, with 18 bases between. In DNA, the CDR3 is TGTGCCAGCAGTTATCGACAGTCCTATTATGGCTATGGCTACACCTTC. Translation: CASSYRQSYYGYGYTF.

The V gene is TRBV27, the J gene TRBJ1-5, with no clear D. CDR3 length: 15 amino acids. The V and J ends lost 3 bases and 4 bases respectively, with 13 bases between them. Germline CDR1 MNHEY, CDR2 SMNVEV (reference sequence). This CDR3 reads CASSFGIGSNQPQHF. The CDR3 bases are TGTGCCAGCAGTTTTGGGATAGGGTCAAATCAGCCCCAGCATTTT.

V gene TRBV15 combines with J gene TRBJ2-2; perhaps TRBD1 as D (5 bases). Germline CDR1 and CDR2: LNHNV and YYDKDF (reference sequence). The CDR3 runs 14 residues. V was trimmed by 3 bases and J by 5 bases, leaving 10 bases between them. The DNA for the CDR3 is TGTGCCACCAGCAGTGGAAAGGGGACCGGGGAGCTGTTTTTT. It yields the protein CATSSGKGTGELFF.

The chain is built from TRBV6-4 and TRBJ1-1; 8 bases are a match to TRBD1. Germline-derived CDR1 and CDR2 are MRHNA and SNTAGT. There are 13 residues in the CDR3. With V trimmed by 6 bases and J by 5 bases, 5 bases remained unmatched. CDR3 coding DNA: TGTGCCAGCAGCCAGGGGGCATTAACTGAAGCTTTCTTT. This sequence encodes CASSQGALTEAFF.

This chain joins TRBV10-3 and TRBJ1-1; 7 bases are a match to TRBD1. J gave up 1 base and V 0 bases, and 2 bases lay outside the gene matches. CDR1 is ENHRY, CDR2 SYGVKD, per germline. CDR3 length: 15 residues. The CDR3 loop reads CAISESDRANTEAFF. Here the CDR3 DNA reads TGTGCCATCAGTGAGTCCGACAGGGCGAACACTGAAGCTTTCTTT.

The chain links TRBV4-2 to TRBJ2-1, with 12 bases aligning to TRBD2. The junction had 5 bases not matched to a gene; V was cut back by 1 base and J by 7 bases. There are 16 residues in the CDR3. Germline lookup yields CDR1 LGHNA and CDR2 YNFKEQ. The CDR3 sequence: CASSQALAGGQNEQFF. The CDR3 coding sequence is TGTGCCAGCAGCCAAGCTCTAGCGGGGGGGCAAAATGAGCAGTTCTTC.

The rearrangement uses TRBV7-2 and TRBJ1-2; possible D gene TRBD1, 5 bases. This CDR3 region has 13 residues. Germline V gene sequence: CDR1 SGHTA, CDR2 FQGNSA. Trimming stripped 6 bases from V and 1 base from J, with 9 bases between. CDR3 DNA: TGTGCCAGCAGTCAGGGAGGTAACTATGGCTACACCTTC. It translates to CASSQGGNYGYTF.

The rearrangement links TRBV18 to TRBJ2-2; 7 bases match TRBD2. Germline loops: CDR1 KGHSH, CDR2 LQKENI. CDR3 length equals 14 residues. V shed 3 bases and J 6 bases; nucleotides not matched to a gene: 4. The CDR3 region has the DNA TGTGCCAGCTCACCGACGGGGGGTTCCGGGGAGCTGTTTTTT. It encodes CASSPTGGSGELFF.

The chain links TRBV7-9 to TRBJ2-4, with D possibly matching TRBD1 (6 bases). From germline, CDR1 is SEHNR and CDR2 FQNEAQ (reference sequence). The CDR3 runs 17 residues. V dropped 0 bases and J dropped 0 bases, with 12 bases sitting between them. The CDR3 DNA reads as TGTGCCAGCAGCTTAGCCCTCAGGGGAACAGCCAAAAACATTCAGTACTTC. Its protein product is CASSLALRGTAKNIQYF.

The J gene is TRBJ1-5, the V gene TRBV7-8; maybe TRBD1 (6 bases). The CDR3 runs to 14 residues. The germline CDR1 and CDR2 sequences are SGHVS and FQNEAQ. Deletions cut 3 bases from V and 3 bases from J, with 9 bases between. The CDR3 coding sequence is TGTGCCAGCAGCTTTAGGGACACCAATCAGCCCCAGCATTTT. This codes for CASSFRDTNQPQHF.

By its share, this clone is medium-sized. The V and J genes are TRBV7-3 and TRBJ2-5; no clear D. V was pared by 1 base and J by 5 bases, with 8 bases between. The CDR3 contains 13 residues. Germline CDR1 is SGHTA and CDR2 is FQGTGA. The CDR3 nucleotides read TGTGCCAGCAGCTTAAACGTCCGGGAGACCCAGTACTTC. Its translation is CASSLNVRETQYF. The complete variable domain, with remaining parts taken from reference TRBV7-3 and TRBJ2-5, reads GAGVSQTPSNKVTEKGKYVELRCDPISGHTALYWYRQSLGQGPEFLIYFQGTGAADDSGLPNDRFFAVRPEGSVSTLKIQRTERGDSAVYLCASSLNVRETQYFGPGTRLLVL.

This clone was picked up one time. This sequence joins TRBV29-1 and TRBJ2-3, with 8 bases lining up with TRBD1. V dropped 0 bases and J dropped 3; count of bases not matched to a gene: 17. The CDR3 totals 19 residues. Germline V CDR1 and CDR2: SQVTM, ANQGSEA. CDR3 sequence reads: CSVEDGGKYWTGSTDTQYF. In nucleotides, the CDR3 is TGCAGCGTTGAAGACGGGGGCAAATACTGGACAGGGTCGACAGATACGCAGTATTTT.

The chain uses TRBV27 and TRBJ1-2; no reliable D call. The CDR3 loop spans 13 amino acids. The germline V and J ends were trimmed by 3 bases and 6 bases, with 11 bases remaining between them. CDR1 MNHEY and CDR2 SMNVEV come from the germline V gene (reference sequence). CDR3 coding DNA: TGTGCCAGCAGTTTGAAGTGGGGAGATGGCTACACCTTC. Translation: CASSLKWGDGYTF.

The chain joins TRBV6-5 to TRBJ1-1; no reliable D call. Trimming took off 7 bases at V and 0 bases at J, with 15 bases between the two ends. CDR1 is MNHEY and CDR2 is SVGAGI in the germline V gene. The CDR3 is made up of 15 amino acids. In DNA form, the CDR3 reads TGTGCCAGCACTCCCTTCGGGCGACTGAACACTGAAGCTTTCTTT. Translating it yields CASTPFGRLNTEAFF.

This chain links TRBV12-3 or TRBV12-4 with TRBJ2-2; TRBD2 might be the D (5 bases). This CDR3 spans 13 amino acids. The V and J ends lost 3 bases and 7 bases respectively, with 9 bases between them. CDR3 protein: CASSLTSGGELFF. As DNA, the CDR3 is TGTGCCAGCAGTTTGACCAGCGGCGGGGAGCTGTTTTTT.

The rearrangement links TRBV30 to TRBJ1-5, with TRBD1 matching over 7 bases. In germline, CDR1 is GTSNPN, CDR2 SVGIG (reference sequence). The length of the CDR3 is 18 residues. With V trimmed by 1 base and J by 2 bases, 14 bases remained unmatched. The CDR3 nucleotides read TGTGCCTGGAGTGCCGACAGGGATCTAAGGTTAGGCAATCAGCCCCAGCATTTT. This codes for CAWSADRDLRLGNQPQHF.

Note on this clone: At one end, the junction sequence differs from germline, possibly due to a read error. The chain recombines TRBV4-2 with TRBJ1-6; weak D call: TRBD1 (5 bases). The length of the CDR3 is 12 residues. Germline V lookup: CDR1 LGHNA, CDR2 YNFKEQ. The CDR3 DNA is TGTGCCAGCAGCCAAATCGGGGACGGCTTTACCTTT. This gives the protein CASSQIGDGFTF.